A selection of T cell receptor beta chains follows, all from one sample in a study of T cells after yellow fever vaccination. Via MiXCR, TCRdb re-called the 5' RACE reads, giving one row per CDR3 protein. The sample yields 450,000 to 650,000 distinct CDR3 sequences, approximately 12% seen once. Material: PBMCs, obtained on the day of the yellow fever booster vaccination. Source of these receptors: a man in his thirties or forties who received the YFV17D yellow fever vaccine. Each CDR3 is given with its conserved first and last residue. A D gene is named only where the DNA matches it firmly. Size values are once, few and many counts, or a class for expanded clones, and some rows have none.

size	D	V	J	CDR3	DNA
few	TRBD2	TRBV7-9	TRBJ2-2	CASSRKALAGQTGELFF	TGTGCCAGCAGCCGCAAAGCCCTAGCGGGACAGACCGGGGAGCTGTTTTTT
-	-	TRBV6-4	TRBJ1-1	CASSPSPGNTEAFF	TGTGCCAGCAGTCCGAGCCCGGGGAACACTGAAGCTTTCTTT
-	TRBD1	TRBV10-3	TRBJ2-7	CAISESGQGGNEQYF	TGTGCCATCAGTGAGTCAGGACAGGGTGGGAACGAGCAGTACTTC
-	-	TRBV5-4	TRBJ2-5	CAQGPQGETQYF	TGTGCCCAGGGACCGCAAGGGGAGACCCAGTACTTC
few	TRBD2	TRBV20-1	TRBJ2-1	CSARDPARGDEQFF	TGCAGTGCTAGAGATCCGGCCCGGGGGGATGAGCAGTTCTTC
-	TRBD2	TRBV7-6	TRBJ2-1	CASSLVSPRLAGRNEQFF	TGTGCCAGCAGCTTAGTCTCCCCAAGACTAGCGGGACGGAATGAGCAGTTCTTC
many	TRBD2	TRBV20-1	TRBJ2-3	CSARLAGEGDTQYF	TGCAGTGCTCGACTAGCGGGAGAAGGAGATACGCAGTATTTT
-	TRBD1	TRBV6-1	TRBJ2-3	CASTRTGVRDTQYF	TGTGCCAGCACCAGGACAGGGGTTAGAGATACGCAGTATTTT
-	-	TRBV4-3	TRBJ2-3	CANSSPDTQYF	TGCGCCAACAGCAGTCCCGATACGCAGTATTTT
few	TRBD2	TRBV20-1	TRBJ2-1	CSAKPLREAYNEQFF	TGCAGTGCTAAGCCTCTACGGGAGGCATACAATGAGCAGTTCTTC
once	-	TRBV9	TRBJ2-7	CASSHNGQLGYEQYF	TGTGCCAGCAGCCATAACGGACAGCTAGGCTACGAGCAGTACTTC
-	-	TRBV5-1	TRBJ2-7	CASSSSGTPFYEQYF	TGCGCCAGCAGCTCCTCCGGGACACCATTCTACGAGCAGTACTTC
-	-	TRBV5-1	TRBJ2-1	CASSLGDGDEQFF	TGCGCCAGCAGCTTGGGGGACGGCGATGAGCAGTTCTTC
-	-	TRBV29-1	TRBJ2-1	CSVEGGGRSYNEQFF	TGCAGCGTTGAGGGCGGCGGACGCTCCTACAATGAGCAGTTCTTC
-	-	TRBV3-1	TRBJ2-1	CASSQDWPAGGDEQFF	TGTGCCAGCAGCCAAGATTGGCCAGCAGGGGGGGATGAGCAGTTCTTC
few	-	TRBV7-2	TRBJ1-6	CASRSQGSRAYNSPLHF	TGTGCCAGCAGATCTCAGGGGAGTAGGGCATATAATTCACCCCTCCACTTT
many	-	TRBV10-1	TRBJ2-2	CASSGMGAVGTGELFF	TGCGCCAGCAGCGGAATGGGGGCGGTCGGGACCGGGGAGCTGTTTTTT
-	TRBD1	TRBV20-1	TRBJ1-1	CSAPIGTGFTEAFF	TGCAGTGCTCCAATCGGGACAGGGTTCACTGAAGCTTTCTTT
-	-	TRBV12-3/TRBV12-4	TRBJ2-5	CASSLAGSSPGETQYF	TGTGCCAGCAGTTTGGCCGGGAGCTCCCCCGGGGAGACCCAGTACTTC
few	-	TRBV20-1	TRBJ2-1	CSAAGSEYNEQFF	TGCAGTGCTGCCGGGAGTGAGTACAATGAGCAGTTCTTC
few	-	TRBV4-3	TRBJ2-3	CASSDGTDSTDTQYF	TGCGCCAGCAGCGACGGGACCGACAGCACAGATACGCAGTATTTT
few	TRBD2	TRBV7-2	TRBJ2-3	CASSPGLAGKSDTQYF	TGTGCCAGCAGCCCGGGACTAGCGGGAAAGTCGGATACGCAGTATTTT
many	-	TRBV7-9	TRBJ2-1	CASSQLEGSSYEQFF	TGTGCCAGCAGCCAGTTAGAGGGGAGTAGCTATGAGCAGTTCTTC
few	-	TRBV6-1	TRBJ2-3	CASKISSGTDTQYF	TGTGCCAGCAAAATCTCTAGCGGCACAGATACGCAGTATTTT
many	TRBD2	TRBV6-1	TRBJ2-5	CASSGTSGRSETQYF	TGTGCCAGCAGTGGGACTAGCGGGAGGTCAGAGACCCAGTACTTC
few	-	TRBV18	TRBJ2-7	CASSPSLGDGLSNEQYF	TGTGCCAGCTCACCCTCGTTGGGTGACGGCCTATCTAACGAGCAGTACTTC
many	-	TRBV7-2	TRBJ2-2	CASSLLATGELFF	TGTGCCAGTAGTCTATTAGCGACCGGGGAGCTGTTTTTT
many	TRBD2	TRBV12-3/TRBV12-4	TRBJ2-3	CASSFNSGRAGDTQYF	TGTGCCAGCAGTTTTAATAGCGGGAGGGCCGGAGATACGCAGTATTTT
many	-	TRBV5-1	TRBJ2-5	CASSLEGGETQYF	TGTGCCAGCAGCTTGGAGGGGGGAGAGACCCAGTACTTC
few	-	TRBV5-1	TRBJ1-1	CASSLAGGAGMNTEAFF	TGCGCCAGCAGCTTAGCGGGAGGCGCCGGTATGAACACTGAAGCTTTCTTT
-	-	TRBV18	TRBJ1-5	CASSPGGVNQPQHF	TGTGCCAGCTCACCCGGGGGCGTCAATCAGCCCCAGCATTTT
few	-	TRBV5-6	TRBJ1-5	CASSSGHPNQPQHF	TGTGCCAGCAGCTCGGGACACCCGAATCAGCCCCAGCATTTT
few	TRBD1	TRBV5-1	TRBJ1-2	CASSTEPGQGFGYTF	TGCGCCAGCAGCACGGAACCGGGACAGGGGTTTGGCTACACCTTC
-	TRBD2	TRBV11-2	TRBJ2-3	CASIRSGGLAGLTDTQYF	TGTGCCAGCATCCGATCCGGGGGGCTAGCGGGACTCACAGATACGCAGTATTTT
-	-	TRBV28	TRBJ2-4	CASSTGSLTKNIQYF	TGTGCCAGCTCAACGGGGAGCCTAACCAAAAACATTCAGTACTTC
few	TRBD1	TRBV7-2	TRBJ2-5	CASSSRGQVFQETQYF	TGTGCCAGCAGCTCCAGGGGACAGGTGTTCCAAGAGACCCAGTACTTC
few	-	TRBV25-1	TRBJ1-1	CASSESWGRNTEAFF	TGTGCCAGCAGTGAATCTTGGGGGCGAAACACTGAAGCTTTCTTT
-	-	TRBV30	TRBJ2-5	CAYLTARGTQYF	TGTGCCTATTTGACGGCGCGGGGGACCCAGTACTTC
few	-	TRBV29-1	TRBJ1-1	CSVESGGRNTEAFF	TGCAGCGTTGAATCTGGTGGCAGGAACACTGAAGCTTTCTTT
few	-	TRBV12-3/TRBV12-4	TRBJ1-1	CASSWRSGTNTEAFF	TGTGCCAGCAGTTGGCGGAGCGGGACGAACACTGAAGCTTTCTTT
-	-	TRBV30	TRBJ2-2	CAWSNTRKRTGELFF	TGTGCCTGGAGTAATACACGGAAGAGGACCGGGGAGCTGTTTTTT
few	-	TRBV20-1	TRBJ2-2	CSARVRAAGELFF	TGCAGTGCTAGAGTTAGGGCCGCCGGGGAGCTGTTTTTT
-	TRBD1	TRBV20-1	TRBJ2-3	CSGSPPGQWTDTQYF	TGCAGTGGTTCCCCTCCGGGACAGTGGACAGATACGCAGTATTTT
few	TRBD1	TRBV7-9	TRBJ2-7	CASSSRDRVKQYF	TGTGCCAGCAGCTCTAGGGACAGGGTCAAGCAGTACTTC
few	-	TRBV15	TRBJ2-7	CATSSRSYEQYF	TGTGCCACCAGTAGTAGAAGCTACGAGCAGTACTTC
-	TRBD2	TRBV24-1	TRBJ2-1	CATSGFSGSSYNEQFF	TGTGCCACCAGTGGCTTTAGCGGGAGCTCCTACAATGAGCAGTTCTTC
-	-	TRBV6-2/TRBV6-3	TRBJ2-7	CASSNPRGRGYEQYF	TGTGCCAGCAGTAACCCGCGGGGGCGCGGATACGAGCAGTACTTC
few	TRBD1	TRBV10-3	TRBJ2-7	CAIRGGGQGFYEQYF	TGTGCCATCAGGGGAGGGGGACAGGGTTTCTACGAGCAGTACTTC
-	-	TRBV9	TRBJ2-7	CASSAAPGTGWNEQYF	TGTGCCAGCAGCGCCGCCCCGGGCACGGGATGGAACGAGCAGTACTTC
-	TRBD1	TRBV29-1	TRBJ2-4	CSGGQGDVQYF	TGCAGCGGCGGACAGGGTGATGTTCAGTACTTC
few	TRBD1	TRBV7-8	TRBJ2-7	CASSWQGTGRGGEQYF	TGTGCCAGCAGCTGGCAAGGGACAGGGAGAGGGGGCGAGCAGTACTTC
-	-	TRBV5-1	TRBJ2-5	CASRYGTKETQYF	TGCGCCAGCAGATACGGGACAAAAGAGACCCAGTACTTC
-	TRBD1	TRBV18	TRBJ1-1	CASSPIPGQGNSFTEAFF	TGTGCCAGCTCACCTATACCGGGACAGGGGAACTCTTTCACTGAAGCTTTCTTT
few	TRBD2	TRBV7-8	TRBJ2-5	CASSTRAGLLGEETQYF	TGTGCCAGCAGCACCCGAGCGGGACTCCTAGGTGAAGAGACCCAGTACTTC
few	-	TRBV20-1	TRBJ2-7	CSAARLLEQYF	TGCAGTGCCGCCCGTCTACTCGAGCAGTACTTC